This T cell receptor beta chain was identified during a study of shared clonotypes between healthy human individuals. Sequencing used immunoSEQ multiplex PCR; TCRdb keeps in-frame clones, though not all of them. The data show hundreds of thousands of clones, with roughly four fifths seen just once and 12% held by the top ten. The CDR3 has 12 residues. This clonotype was sampled from a woman between 40 and 55 years old in good health. Some clones in this sample may be carry-over from other donors' samples. Specimen: PBMCs. The chain combines TRBV21-1 with TRBJ2-7; the table assigns TRBD2, which was not confirmed against the DNA. TRBV21-1 is noted as a pseudogene. CDR3 nucleotides: TGTGCCAGCAGCAAACTACTCGGCGAGCAGTACTTC. Translation: CASSKLLGEQYF.